The 27 T cell receptor beta chains below come from one sample, sequenced in a study of blood T cell repertoires in COVID-19. TCRdb's table, derived via immunoSEQ multiplex PCR, lists solely in-frame clones and lacks some. The repertoire holds approximately 54,000 clones, with 86% as singletons. The material sequenced was peripheral blood. The receptors stem from a man older than 75 with active COVID-19.

Here the CDR3 DNA reads TGTGCCAGCAGCGTCGGACCGACAGGGGGGGAGACCCAGTACTTC. Amino acid sequence: CASSVGPTGGETQYF. The chain couples TRBV9 to TRBJ2-5; TRBD1 matches 9 bases. Germline V lookup: CDR1 SGDLS, CDR2 YYNGEE. The V and J ends lost 2 bases and 5 bases, in that order; junction bases with no gene match: 7. The CDR3 is made up of 15 amino acids.

This chain uses TRBV19 with TRBJ1-1; D is uncertain. Germline-derived CDR1 and CDR2 are LNHDA and SQIVND (reference sequence). The V end lost 10 bases, the J end lost 1 base, and 13 bases lay between the germline ends. This CDR3 has 13 residues. CDR3 region: CATTTLRNTEAFF. The CDR3 bases are TGTGCCACTACTACCCTCAGGAACACTGAAGCTTTCTTT. The full variable domain, completed using reference TRBV19 and TRBJ1-1, is DGGITQSPKYLFRKEGQNVTLSCEQNLNHDAMYWYRQDPGQGLRLIYYSQIVNDFQKGDIAEGYSVSREKKESFPLTVTSAQKNPTAFYLCATTTLRNTEAFFGQGTRLTVV.

The chain carries TRBV6-5 and TRBJ2-1; TRBD1 aligns across 7 bases. CDR1 MNHEY and CDR2 SVGAGI come from the germline V gene. Unmatched junction bases numbered 8, after V lost 4 bases and J lost 5 bases. The CDR3 extends over 15 amino acids. In DNA, the CDR3 is TGTGCCAGCAGTTCAGGGGGAGTAAGAGACAATGAGCAGTTCTTC. Amino acid sequence: CASSSGGVRDNEQFF.

The chain uses TRBV5-4 and TRBJ1-2; 11 bases line up with TRBD1. The CDR3 is made up of 13 amino acids. Trimming cost V 3 bases and J 6 bases; bases outside gene matches: 1. Germline loops: CDR1 SGHNT, CDR2 YYREEE (reference sequence). The CDR3 here is CASSWTGGDGYTF. CDR3 sequence (DNA): TGTGCCAGCAGCTGGACAGGGGGCGATGGCTACACCTTC.

This chain joins TRBV5-1 and TRBJ1-4, with 10 bases lining up with TRBD1. V trimming: 4 bases; J trimming: 6 bases; junction bases outside the gene matches: 12. CDR3 size: 17 residues. Looked up from germline, CDR1 is SGHRS and CDR2 is YFSETQ. CDR3 DNA: TGCGCCAGCAGCCCGAATTCCGGGACAGGGGAAGATGAAAAACTGTTTTTT. Amino acid sequence: CASSPNSGTGEDEKLFF.

The rearrangement links TRBV19 to TRBJ2-2; 7 bases are shared with TRBD1. The CDR3 totals 16 residues. The germline gives CDR1 LNHDA, CDR2 SQIVND (reference sequence). The junction had 8 bases not matched to a gene; V was cut back by 5 bases and J by 2 bases. CDR3 coding DNA: TGTGCCAGTAGTGGTAAAGGGACAGATAACACCGGGGAGCTGTTTTTT. Translation: CASSGKGTDNTGELFF.

The rearrangement links TRBV3-1 (or the pseudogene TRBV3-2) to TRBJ2-5; 11 bases agree with TRBD2. V shed 0 bases, J shed 9 bases, and the junction held 6 bases outside the gene matches. The CDR3 runs 15 residues. Germline values: CDR1 LGHDT, CDR2 YNNKEL (reference sequence). In DNA, the CDR3 is TGTGCCAGCAGCCAAGATACCCATAGCGGGAGGGCCCAGTACTTC. This gives the protein CASSQDTHSGRAQYF.

The V and J genes are TRBV5-1 and TRBJ2-2; the D gene is possibly TRBD1 (6 bases). The ends were cut back, 6 bases at V and 1 base at J, with 13 bases in the middle. This CDR3 has 15 amino acids. From germline, CDR1 is SGHRS and CDR2 YFSETQ. The CDR3 spells CASKDQDRNTGELFF. The CDR3 bases are TGCGCCAGCAAGGATCAGGACAGGAACACCGGGGAGCTGTTTTTT.

The rearrangement links TRBV15 to TRBJ1-4; D ambiguous. V was clipped by 0 bases and J by 6 bases, with 14 bases between them. The germline CDR1 and CDR2 sequences are LNHNV and YYDKDF (reference sequence). The CDR3 has 16 amino acids. In DNA form, the CDR3 reads TGTGCCACCAGCAGAGATCTAGGACTACGGGATGAAAAACTGTTTTTT. Translation: CATSRDLGLRDEKLFF.

The genes are TRBV9 and TRBJ2-1, with 7 bases matching TRBD1. The CDR3 consists of 15 residues. The junction had 11 bases not matched to a gene; V was cut back by 4 bases and J by 7 bases. CDR1 SGDLS and CDR2 YYNGEE come from the germline V gene. This CDR3 is CASSSSGTAFNEQFF. For the CDR3, the DNA is TGTGCCAGCAGCTCTTCCGGGACAGCGTTTAATGAGCAGTTCTTC.

The chain is built from TRBV27 and TRBJ1-5; TRBD1 aligns across 7 bases. Germline values: CDR1 MNHEY, CDR2 SMNVEV (reference sequence). The CDR3 sequence is 16 residues long. V lost 5 bases, J lost 0 bases, and 7 bases stayed unmatched. The DNA of the CDR3 is TGTGCCAGCAGTCCACGGGACAGTTATAGCAATCAGCCCCAGCATTTT. Encoded protein: CASSPRDSYSNQPQHF.

The rearrangement uses TRBV18 and TRBJ1-2; 7 positions match TRBD1. From germline, CDR1 is KGHSH and CDR2 LQKENI. This CDR3 is 13 amino acids long. V was pared by 5 bases and J by 2 bases, with 2 bases of the junction left unmatched. The CDR3 loop reads CASSEGQNYGYTF. Written as DNA, the CDR3 is TGTGCCAGCTCAGAGGGACAGAACTATGGCTACACCTTC.

The chain carries TRBV7-7 and TRBJ2-5, with a tentative D call TRBD1 (6 bases). Germline lookup yields CDR1 SSHAT and CDR2 FNYEAQ (reference sequence). Between the trimmed V and J ends, which lost 5 bases and 1 base, there was a span of 14 bases. The CDR3 totals 15 residues. The CDR3 spells CASSMNREPQETQYF. CDR3 DNA: TGTGCCAGCAGCATGAACAGGGAACCCCAAGAGACCCAGTACTTC.

The CDR3 reads CASSPRSGNQETQYF. The CDR3 DNA reads TGTGCCAGCAGCCCCCGTTCAGGGAACCAAGAGACCCAGTACTTC. The rearrangement uses TRBV7-2 and TRBJ2-5, with D perhaps matching TRBD1 (5 bases). The germline V gene encodes CDR1 SGHTA and CDR2 FQGNSA. The CDR3 has 15 residues. The V end lost 5 bases, the J end lost 0 bases, and 13 bases lay between the germline ends.

This rearrangement joins TRBV18 to TRBJ1-6; 7 bases are a match to TRBD1. CDR3 size: 14 residues. Germline V gene data show CDR1 as KGHSH and CDR2 as LQKENI. With V trimmed by 3 bases and J by 5 bases, 1 base remained unmatched. The CDR3 DNA reads as TGTGCCAGCTCACCGGGGACAGATAATTCACCCCTCCACTTT. The encoded protein is CASSPGTDNSPLHF. Based on the CDR3 plus reference TRBV18 and TRBJ1-6, the full variable domain is NAGVMQNPRHLVRRRGQEARLRCSPMKGHSHVYWYRQLPEEGLKFMVYLQKENIIDESGMPKERFSAEFPKEGPSILRIQQVVRGDSAAYFCASSPGTDNSPLHFGNGTRLTVT.

The chain uses TRBV7-3 and TRBJ2-1, with a possible D match to TRBD2 (5 bases). Trimming shortened V by 4 bases and J by 2 bases, and 18 bases separated the two germline ends. The CDR3 is 17 amino acids. From germline, CDR1 is SGHTA and CDR2 FQGTGA. CDR3 loop: CASSYKAGKGAYNEQFF. CDR3 nucleotide sequence: TGTGCCAGCAGCTATAAAGCCGGGAAAGGTGCCTACAATGAGCAGTTCTTC.

This chain joins TRBV4-2 and TRBJ1-2; D might be TRBD1 (5 bases). The CDR3 totals 15 residues. Germline CDR1 is LGHNA and CDR2 is YNFKEQ. The V end lost 4 bases, the J end lost 2 bases, and 14 bases lay between the germline ends. CDR3 amino acids: CASSPTPSGNYGYTF. DNA for the CDR3: TGTGCCAGCAGCCCAACCCCGTCAGGGAACTATGGCTACACCTTC.

The chain recombines TRBV6-5 with TRBJ2-1; weak D call: TRBD2 (5 bases). With 4 bases removed from V and 1 base from J, the gap between germline ends came to 11 bases. The CDR3 spans 15 residues. From germline, CDR1 is MNHEY and CDR2 SVGAGI. CDR3 nucleotide sequence: TGTGCCAGCAGTTCGAAATCGGGGTCCTACAATGAGCAGTTCTTC. Its translation is CASSSKSGSYNEQFF.

This chain uses TRBV18 with TRBJ2-3; D might be TRBD2 (5 bases). V was pared by 5 bases and J by 4 bases, with 22 bases between. The CDR3 contains 17 residues. Germline assignment: CDR1 KGHSH and CDR2 LQKENI. CDR3 sequence reads: CASSYGLGEKSADTQYF. Here the CDR3 DNA reads TGTGCCAGCTCATACGGACTGGGAGAGAAGTCCGCAGATACGCAGTATTTT.

The rearrangement links TRBV14 to TRBJ1-2; TRBD1 aligns across 8 bases. The CDR3 totals 14 residues. In germline, CDR1 is SGHDN, CDR2 FVKESK. Germline trimming cut 0 bases from V and 6 bases from J; bases unmatched to any gene: 3. The CDR3 loop is CASSQDQGAHGYTF. The CDR3 region has the DNA TGTGCCAGCAGCCAAGATCAGGGGGCCCATGGCTACACCTTC.

The rearrangement uses TRBV5-6 and TRBJ2-5; 7 bases are shared with TRBD1. J lost 0 bases, V lost 4 bases, and 6 bases had no gene match. Germline V gene lookup returns CDR1 SGHDT and CDR2 YYEEEE. CDR3 length equals 15 residues. The CDR3 here is CASSPGTVYQETQYF. CDR3 in DNA: TGTGCCAGCAGCCCAGGGACAGTGTACCAAGAGACCCAGTACTTC. Full variable domain (missing parts from reference TRBV5-6 and TRBJ2-5): DAGVTQSPTHLIKTRGQQVTLRCSPKSGHDTVSWYQQALGQGPQFIFQYYEEEERQRGNFPDRFSGHQFPNYSSELNVNALLLGDSALYLCASSPGTVYQETQYFGPGTRLLVL.

The rearrangement joins TRBV28 to TRBJ2-3, with 8 positions matching TRBD1. Germline V lookup: CDR1 MDHEN, CDR2 SYDVKM. The CDR3 length is 15 residues. V dropped 4 bases and J dropped 0; count of bases not matched to a gene: 3. CDR3 DNA: TGTGCCAGCAGTTCGGACAGGGCTAGCACAGATACGCAGTATTTT. Amino acid sequence: CASSSDRASTDTQYF. Full variable domain (outside the CDR3, taken from reference TRBV28 and TRBJ2-3): DVKVTQSSRYLVKRTGEKVFLECVQDMDHENMFWYRQDPGLGLRLIYFSYDVKMKEKGDIPEGYSVSREKKERFSLILESASTNQTSMYLCASSSDRASTDTQYFGPGTRLTVL.

V gene TRBV28 combines with J gene TRBJ1-4, with 10 bases that match TRBD1. The CDR3 is 16 amino acids. V trimming: 4 bases; J trimming: 7 bases; junction bases outside the gene matches: 9. CDR1 is MDHEN and CDR2 is SYDVKM in the germline V gene. CDR3: CASSSPGQGSGEKLFF. The CDR3 nucleotides are TGTGCCAGCAGTTCGCCGGGACAGGGGTCGGGTGAAAAACTGTTTTTT.

The V call is TRBV5-6, the J call TRBJ2-5, with D maybe TRBD2 (6 bases). The germline V gene has CDR1 SGHDT and CDR2 YYEEEE. With 4 bases removed from V and 5 bases from J, the gap between germline ends came to 18 bases. The CDR3 consists of 15 residues. CDR3 DNA sequence: TGTGCCAGCAGCCGGCGGGGATTCCACGCTGAGACCCAGTACTTC. Protein sequence: CASSRRGFHAETQYF.

This chain uses TRBV5-1 with TRBJ2-5, with 9 nucleotides matching TRBD2. The CDR3 contains 16 residues. Germline V gene data show CDR1 as SGHRS and CDR2 as YFSETQ. V gave up 4 bases and J gave up 5 bases; unmatched junction bases: 12. In DNA form, the CDR3 reads TGCGCCAGCAGCGAAGGGGTAGCGGGAGCGGGGGAGACCCAGTACTTC. Protein sequence: CASSEGVAGAGETQYF.

The chain couples TRBV11-1 to TRBJ2-7; D gene uncertain. Germline lookup yields CDR1 SGHAT and CDR2 FQDESV (reference sequence). Trimming took 1 base from V and 0 from J, leaving 7 bases between them. The CDR3 length is 14 residues. The CDR3 bases are TGTGCCAGCAGCTTAGGTCCAGTCTCCTACGAGCAGTACTTC. Translated, it gives CASSLGPVSYEQYF. The full variable domain, in which reference TRBV11-1 and TRBJ2-7 provide the parts outside the CDR3, is EAEVAQSPRYKITEKSQAVAFWCDPISGHATLYWYRQILGQGPELLVQFQDESVVDDSQLPKDRFSAERLKGVDSTLKIQPAELGDSAMYLCASSLGPVSYEQYFGPGTRLTVT.

The rearrangement joins TRBV28 to TRBJ1-1; no reliable D call. This CDR3 spans 13 amino acids. V was cut by 2 bases and J by 5 bases, with 9 bases left in between. Germline V gene sequence: CDR1 MDHEN, CDR2 SYDVKM. This chain's CDR3 is CASSLPSLTEAFF. The CDR3 DNA is TGTGCCAGCAGTTTACCCTCGTTGACTGAAGCTTTCTTT.